The 26 T cell receptor beta chains listed next were all sequenced from one sample in a study of T cell repertoires in aging, cancer and after chemotherapy. TCR beta rearrangements were amplified from peripheral blood genomic DNA. Multiplex touch-down PCR with TRB-A/B primers amplified rearranged V-D-J TRB sequences. TCRdb independently ran MiXCR on the multiplex PCR reads; one entry per CDR3 protein. This table holds more than 9,000 distinct CDR3 sequences, 32% found once. What was sequenced was blood. The receptors were sampled from a human donor in good health.

This chain joins TRBV6-5 and TRBJ2-1; a possible D gene is TRBD1 (6 bases). Germline CDR1 is MNHEY and CDR2 is SVGAGI. Trimming stripped 6 bases from V and 3 bases from J, with 18 bases between. The CDR3 is made up of 16 amino acids. CDR3 sequence reads: CASSTEQGGNYNEQFF. The CDR3, as DNA: TGTGCCAGCAGCACAGAACAGGGTGGGAACTACAATGAGCAGTTCTTC.

This clonotype was observed a few times. The rearrangement uses TRBV5-5 and TRBJ1-3; D ambiguous. V gave up 0 bases and J gave up 0 bases, with 10 bases separating them. This CDR3 comprises 16 residues. CDR1 SGHKS and CDR2 YYEKEE come from the germline V gene (reference sequence). CDR3 sequence reads: CASSLASGYSGNTIYF. For the CDR3, the DNA is TGTGCCAGCAGCTTGGCATCGGGGTACTCTGGAAACACCATATATTTT.

In this sample, this clonotype turned up a few times. The rearrangement uses TRBV6-1 and TRBJ1-5; weak D call: TRBD1 (5 bases). The germline gives CDR1 MNHNS, CDR2 SASEGT. Deletions cut 5 bases from V and 8 bases from J, with 16 bases between. This CDR3 spans 14 amino acids. The CDR3 DNA is TGTGCCAGCAGTCCAGGGTGGGGTGTGGAGCCCCAGCATTTT. Residues: CASSPGWGVEPQHF.

This clonotype has more than one count but fewer than ten. The CDR3 loop reads CAISKGQGDQETQYF. The CDR3 DNA reads as TGTGCCATCAGTAAGGGACAGGGGGATCAAGAGACCCAGTACTTC. The chain couples TRBV10-3 to TRBJ2-5, with 11 positions matching TRBD1. Germline lookup yields CDR1 ENHRY and CDR2 SYGVKD. J lost 2 bases, V lost 5 bases, and 4 bases had no gene match. The CDR3 spans 15 residues.

Relative to its sample, this clonotype is medium-sized. The chain carries TRBV29-1 and TRBJ2-1, with TRBD2 matching over 10 bases. The germline CDR1 and CDR2 sequences are SQVTM and ANQGSEA. J gave up 2 bases and V 6 bases, and 4 bases lay outside the gene matches. The CDR3 is 14 residues long. The DNA for the CDR3 is TGCAGCGTCCTACTAGCGGGAACCTACAATGAGCAGTTCTTC. Translating it yields CSVLLAGTYNEQFF.

This clonotype was counted between two and nine times. J is TRBJ1-5 and V is TRBV6-1; D possibly corresponds to TRBD1 (5 bases). The CDR3 extends over 13 amino acids. The V end was cut by 8 bases, the J end by 4 bases, with 12 bases between. Germline values: CDR1 MNHNS, CDR2 SASEGT. This CDR3 reads CASEGEWNQPQHF. The CDR3 nucleotides are TGTGCCAGCGAAGGGGAATGGAATCAGCCCCAGCATTTT.

The chain joins TRBV7-9 to TRBJ2-3; D may correspond to TRBD1 or TRBD2 (5 bases each). Looked up from germline, CDR1 is SEHNR and CDR2 is FQNEAQ (reference sequence). The CDR3 totals 15 residues. With 6 bases removed from V and 4 bases from J, the gap between germline ends came to 17 bases. Here the CDR3 reads CASSDPGPRADTQYF. Here the CDR3 DNA reads TGTGCCAGCAGTGATCCGGGACCGAGGGCAGATACGCAGTATTTT.

This clonotype was picked up a small number of times. This chain joins TRBV6-2 or TRBV6-3 and TRBJ2-7; no reliable D call. Trimming pared 10 bases from V and 3 bases from J, leaving 10 bases between. CDR3 length equals 11 residues. CDR1 is MNHEY, CDR2 SVGEGT, per germline. The CDR3 spells CANDSLYEQYF. The CDR3 bases are TGTGCCAACGATAGCCTCTACGAGCAGTACTTC.

In DNA form, the CDR3 reads TGTGCCAGCAGGGGGGACAGGGGGCGTTGGAATTCACCCCTCCACTTT. Its translation: CASRGDRGRWNSPLHF. This chain links TRBV6-1 with TRBJ1-6; 12 nucleotides line up with TRBD1. The CDR3 contains 16 residues. Germline assignment: CDR1 MNHNS and CDR2 SASEGT. J gave up 7 bases and V 6 bases, and 7 bases lay outside the gene matches.

This clonotype turned up a few times. The chain is built from TRBV28 and TRBJ1-3; the D is unclear. CDR1 and CDR2 from the germline V gene are MDHEN and SYDVKM. Trimming stripped 2 bases from V and 4 bases from J, with 9 bases between. The CDR3 extends over 14 amino acids. CDR3 sequence reads: CASSLLPSGNTIYF. The CDR3 DNA is TGTGCCAGCAGTTTACTGCCCTCGGGAAACACCATATATTTT.

CDR3 in DNA: TGTGCCAGCAGTAAGGGGGCTATGAACACTGAAGCTTTCTTT. Protein product: CASSKGAMNTEAFF. The J gene is TRBJ1-1, the V gene TRBV7-9; TRBD1 matches at 7 bases. J was trimmed by 0 bases and V by 6 bases; bases with no gene match: 4. CDR3 length: 14 amino acids. CDR1 and CDR2 from the germline V gene are SEHNR and FQNEAQ (reference sequence). Variable domain in full (rest from reference TRBV7-9 and TRBJ1-1): DTGVSQNPRHKITKRGQNVTFRCDPISEHNRLYWYRQTLGQGPEFLTYFQNEAQLEKSRLLSDRFSAERPKGSFSTLEIQRTEQGDSAMYLCASSKGAMNTEAFFGQGTRLTVV.

This clonotype was counted only a few times. The J gene is TRBJ1-5, the V gene TRBV5-6; no firm D call. CDR1 is SGHDT and CDR2 is YYEEEE in the germline V gene. CDR3 length equals 15 residues. Trimming cost V 0 bases and J 1 base, with 8 bases left between them. The CDR3 nucleotides read TGTGCCAGCAGCTTGGGGCCCGAAAGCAATCAGCCCCAGCATTTT. This translates into CASSLGPESNQPQHF.

The V and J genes are TRBV6-1 and TRBJ1-1; the D is unclear. The CDR3 spans 13 residues. From germline, CDR1 is MNHNS and CDR2 SASEGT. V was clipped by 3 bases and J by 3 bases, with 8 bases between them. The CDR3 sequence: CASSEAGDTEAFF. In DNA form, the CDR3 reads TGTGCCAGCAGTGAGGCCGGGGACACTGAAGCTTTCTTT.

The chain carries TRBV11-3 and TRBJ2-7; 9 positions match TRBD2. V was pared by 1 base and J by 5 bases, with 3 bases of the junction left unmatched. CDR3 length: 14 amino acids. Per the germline V gene, CDR1 is SGHNT and CDR2 is YENEEA. The CDR3 region is CASSLALAGDEQYF. CDR3 in DNA: TGTGCCAGCAGCTTAGCACTAGCGGGCGACGAGCAGTACTTC.

The gene calls are TRBV18 and TRBJ1-2; 8 positions agree with TRBD1. The CDR3 is 19 amino acids. J lost 0 bases, V lost 5 bases, and 17 bases had no gene match. Germline CDR1 and CDR2: KGHSH and LQKENI. CDR3 loop: CASSNLMGQEPLANYGYTF. CDR3 DNA sequence: TGTGCCAGCTCAAACCTCATGGGACAGGAACCTTTAGCTAACTATGGCTACACCTTC.

This clonotype was seen more than once but under ten times. J is TRBJ2-3 and V is TRBV19, with D possibly matching TRBD2 (5 bases). This CDR3 is 15 amino acids long. Trimming pared 3 bases from V and 0 bases from J, leaving 10 bases between. Germline CDR1 is LNHDA and CDR2 is SQIVND (reference sequence). The CDR3 DNA sequence: TGTGCCAGTAGTATCCTAGCCACTAGCACAGATACGCAGTATTTT. Its protein product is CASSILATSTDTQYF.

The chain couples TRBV6-6 to TRBJ2-5; TRBD2 might be the D (7 bases). The CDR3 covers 16 residues. Trimming took off 4 bases at V and 2 bases at J, with 17 bases between the two ends. The germline gives CDR1 MNHNY, CDR2 SVGAGI (reference sequence). The CDR3 region is CASSSPLRGGQETQYF. The DNA of the CDR3 is TGTGCCAGCAGTTCACCCCTGAGGGGGGGGCAAGAGACCCAGTACTTC.

For the CDR3, the DNA is TGTGCCATCAGTGAAGGGCAGCACAATCAGCCCCAGCATTTT. Protein product: CAISEGQHNQPQHF. This chain joins TRBV10-3 and TRBJ1-5; no firm D call. Trimming cost V 3 bases and J 3 bases, with 9 bases left between them. Per the germline V gene, CDR1 is ENHRY and CDR2 is SYGVKD. The CDR3 totals 14 residues.

As concerns this clonotype: A much larger clone lies a single base off, so this may be a read error. V gene TRBV7-9 combines with J gene TRBJ1-4, with D perhaps TRBD1 (6 bases). Germline values: CDR1 SEHNR, CDR2 FQNEAQ (reference sequence). CDR3 size: 17 residues. As DNA, the CDR3 is TGTGCCGGCAGCTTACAGGGCAGCCTAAGGACTAATGAAAAACTGTTTTTT. It translates to CAGSLQGSLRTNEKLFF.

By proportion, this clonotype is medium-sized. The chain links TRBV6-6 to TRBJ2-1; 11 positions match TRBD1. The CDR3 consists of 15 residues. V trimming: 6 bases; J trimming: 7 bases; junction bases outside the gene matches: 8. CDR1 is MNHNY, CDR2 SVGAGI, per germline (reference sequence). CDR3 residues: CASSRTGGAGNEQFF. CDR3 sequence (DNA): TGTGCCAGCAGCCGGACAGGGGGCGCTGGAAATGAGCAGTTCTTC.

This chain joins TRBV6-1 and TRBJ1-4; no clear D. CDR3 size: 15 residues. The germline gives CDR1 MNHNS, CDR2 SASEGT. V shed 0 bases and J shed 3 bases, with 8 bases lying between them. For the CDR3, the DNA is TGTGCCAGCAGTGAAGCTGCGGCCGCTAATGAAAAACTGTTTTTT. Protein: CASSEAAAANEKLFF.

This clonotype was recorded a few times. The gene calls are TRBV5-6 and TRBJ2-7; 7 positions match TRBD1. Germline CDR1 is SGHDT and CDR2 is YYEEEE. CDR3 length equals 14 residues. V dropped 2 bases and J dropped 5; count of bases not matched to a gene: 7. As DNA, the CDR3 is TGTGCCAGCAGCTTAACAGGGGAGTCGCACGAGCAGTACTTC. It is translated as CASSLTGESHEQYF.

In its sample, this clonotype was seen a few times. This sequence joins TRBV12-3 or TRBV12-4 and TRBJ1-5, with 9 positions matching TRBD1. V was pared by 6 bases and J by 4 bases, with 1 base of the junction left unmatched. The CDR3 loop spans 13 amino acids. The CDR3 DNA sequence: TGTGCCAGCAGGGGGACAGGGAATCAGCCCCAGCATTTT. Translating it yields CASRGTGNQPQHF.

There are a few counts of this clonotype. V is TRBV30 and J is TRBJ2-3; D is uncertain. V gave up 8 bases and J gave up 9 bases, with 27 bases separating them. CDR3 length: 15 amino acids. Germline V gene data show CDR1 as GTSNPN and CDR2 as SVGIG (reference sequence). CDR3 sequence reads: CALRRAAYLDLTQYF. The CDR3 DNA sequence: TGTGCCCTAAGAAGGGCGGCGTATCTAGACCTAACGCAGTATTTT. The full variable domain, its missing parts supplied by reference TRBV30 and TRBJ2-3, is SQTIHQWPATLVQPVGSPLSLECTVEGTSNPNLYWYRQAAGRGLQLLFYSVGIGQISSEVPQNLSASRPQDRQFILSSKKLLLSDSGFYLCALRRAAYLDLTQYFGPGTRLTVL.

CDR3 in amino acids: CASSLLAGGVNEQFF. The DNA for the CDR3 is TGTGCCAGCAGCTTGCTAGCGGGAGGCGTCAATGAGCAGTTCTTC. V gene TRBV5-6 combines with J gene TRBJ2-1; 11 nucleotides line up with TRBD2. The V and J ends lost 1 base and 6 bases, in that order; junction bases with no gene match: 3. This CDR3 region has 15 residues. Germline CDR1 SGHDT, CDR2 YYEEEE.

V usage is TRBV5-6 and J usage is TRBJ2-2, with D tentatively TRBD1 (6 bases). V lost 4 bases and J 4 bases, leaving 14 bases between the germline ends. The CDR3 sequence is 15 residues long. Germline-derived CDR1 and CDR2 are SGHDT and YYEEEE. CDR3 bases: TGTGCCAGCAGCCCCCCGGGACATAGCACCGGGGAGCTGTTTTTT. Amino acid sequence: CASSPPGHSTGELFF.